The next 3 T cell receptor beta chains were all read from a single sample in a study of blood T cell repertoires in COVID-19. Sequencing was performed with immunoSEQ multiplex PCR; in TCRdb, only in-frame clones are kept and a portion is missing. The table shows over 140,000 clones, with roughly 76% occurring only once. Sequencing was performed on peripheral blood. The receptors stem from a woman between 45 and 65 years old with active or convalescent COVID-19.

This chain uses TRBV7-2 with TRBJ1-1; D is unclear. This CDR3 is 16 amino acids long. With 2 bases removed from V and 0 bases from J, the gap between germline ends came to 13 bases. Looked up from germline, CDR1 is SGHTA and CDR2 is FQGNSA. The chain's CDR3 is CASSLYGVGLNTEAFF. The CDR3 DNA reads TGTGCCAGCAGCTTATACGGGGTAGGTTTGAACACTGAAGCTTTCTTT. Full variable domain (remainder filled in from reference TRBV7-2 and TRBJ1-1): GAGVSQSPSNKVTEKGKDVELRCDPISGHTALYWYRQSLGQGLEFLIYFQGNSAPDKSGLPSDRFSAERTGGSVSTLTIQRTQQEDSAVYLCASSLYGVGLNTEAFFGQGTRLTVV.

Concerning this clone: This CDR3 is also generated by other DNA sequences in the sample. The chain links TRBV21-1 to TRBJ1-2. TRBV21-1 is termed a pseudogene. The CDR3 has 14 amino acids. For the CDR3, the DNA is TGTGCCAGTAGCAATAGGACTTCGGGGGAAGGCTACACCTTC. This encodes CASSNRTSGEGYTF.

The chain carries TRBV4-2 and TRBJ1-4; no definite D call. Germline CDR1 and CDR2: LGHNA and YNFKEQ. This CDR3 has 16 amino acids. V was trimmed by 0 bases and J by 6 bases, leaving 14 bases between them. The CDR3 reads CASSQDPSLDDEKLFF. The CDR3 DNA is TGTGCCAGCAGCCAAGACCCCTCGTTAGATGATGAAAAACTGTTTTTT.